This T cell receptor (beta chain) stems from a study of blood T cells in healthy people across ages. Findings of the study overall: Higher diversity, along with more naive CD4+ cells, distinguished long-lived donors from aged donors.

V was cut by 4 bases and J by 8 bases, with 11 bases left in between. The CDR3 totals 11 residues. CDR1 is SQVTM, CDR2 ANQGSEA, per germline. The use of a sample-barcoded 5' primer and a J-beta primer mix characterized a second PCR of about 7 to 12 cycles. With 12 random nucleotides, a template-switch adaptor tagged each individual cDNA molecule. In TCRdb, the 5' RACE reads were re-called with MiXCR into one record per CDR3 protein. Seen here are around 320,000 distinct CDR3 sequences, 25% to 30% observed once, and the top ten hold roughly 30%. This clonotype was counted a few times. The target antigen is unknown.

Sample: blood. This chain uses TRBV29-1 with TRBJ1-2, with D possibly being TRBD1 (5 bases). The TCR comes from a woman aged 65 to 85 in good health. The CDR3 region is CSVGGAGGYTF. Here the CDR3 DNA reads TGCAGCGTTGGAGGGGCCGGGGGCTACACCTTC.